The 9 T cell receptor beta chains below were found in one sample sequenced in a study of T-cell memory formation after mild COVID-19. TCRdb itself ran the 5' RACE reads through MiXCR, one entry per CDR3 protein. The sample carries approximately 300,000 distinct CDR3 sequences, roughly 15% recorded once. Sequenced material: PBMCs or a T cell subset sorted from them (not recorded which). The receptors stem from a man between 18 and 29 years old who had mild COVID-19 (a few samples of this study predate the infection). Cell type and time point are not known.

Only a few counts were recorded for this clonotype. The J gene is TRBJ2-2, the V gene TRBV7-6; tentatively, D is TRBD1 or TRBD2 (5 bases each). Trimming removed 4 bases from V and 4 bases from J, with 13 bases in between. Germline V gene lookup returns CDR1 SGHVS and CDR2 FNYEAQ. The CDR3 is made up of 15 amino acids. The CDR3 DNA sequence: TGTGCCAGCAGCTCGCGCAAGGGGAGCACCGGGGAGCTGTTTTTT. As protein: CASSSRKGSTGELFF.

This clonotype has a handful of counts. This chain uses TRBV7-2 with TRBJ2-5, with unresolved D. CDR3 size: 11 residues. The germline V gene has CDR1 SGHTA and CDR2 FQGNSA. Trimming removed 4 bases from V and 5 bases from J, with 5 bases in between. The CDR3: CASSYDETQYF. CDR3 coding DNA: TGTGCCAGCAGCTATGACGAGACCCAGTACTTC.

The V call is TRBV7-3, the J call TRBJ2-3; tentative D call: TRBD1 (6 bases). Trimming shortened V by 5 bases and J by 1 base, and 13 bases separated the two germline ends. The V gene's germline CDR1 is SGHTA and CDR2 FQGTGA. This CDR3 spans 15 amino acids. The CDR3 reads CASSLKGGGTDTQYF. CDR3 sequence (DNA): TGTGCCAGCAGCCTTAAAGGGGGAGGCACAGATACGCAGTATTTT.

The CDR3 DNA reads TGTGCCAGCAGCGACCGGGCGGCAGTGACCGGGGAGCTGTTTTTT. Amino acids: CASSDRAAVTGELFF. The chain combines TRBV7-2 with TRBJ2-2; D call uncertain. Trimming removed 5 bases from V and 5 bases from J, with 15 bases in between. Germline V gene sequence: CDR1 SGHTA, CDR2 FQGNSA. CDR3 length: 15 amino acids.

The V call is TRBV10-2, the J call TRBJ2-3; no reliable D call. Germline V CDR1 and CDR2: WSHSY, SAAADI. Trimming pared 2 bases from V and 4 bases from J, leaving 10 bases between. The CDR3 is 14 residues long. The CDR3, as DNA: TGCGCCAGCAGTGAGATCAGAGCTGCAGATACGCAGTATTTT. The encoded protein is CASSEIRAADTQYF.

This clonotype was picked up a small number of times. CDR3 nucleotides: TGTGCCAGCAGTTCCTCCGGGACTAGCGGGGACGAGCAGTACTTC. Its translation is CASSSSGTSGDEQYF. V gene TRBV6-5 combines with J gene TRBJ2-7; 13 bases fit TRBD2. The CDR3 has 15 residues. V trimming: 4 bases; J trimming: 5 bases; junction bases outside the gene matches: 5. Per the germline V gene, CDR1 is MNHEY and CDR2 is SVGAGI.

The chain is built from TRBV18 and TRBJ1-1; TRBD1 is a possible D gene (6 bases). V was cut by 3 bases and J by 8 bases, with 16 bases left in between. The CDR3 has 14 amino acids. Per the germline V gene, CDR1 is KGHSH and CDR2 is LQKENI. The CDR3 DNA is TGTGCCAGCTCACCGATTGGACAGCCGCCCGAAGCTTTCTTT. Translating it yields CASSPIGQPPEAFF. The whole variable domain, remainder taken from reference TRBV18 and TRBJ1-1, is NAGVMQNPRHLVRRRGQEARLRCSPMKGHSHVYWYRQLPEEGLKFMVYLQKENIIDESGMPKERFSAEFPKEGPSILRIQQVVRGDSAAYFCASSPIGQPPEAFFGQGTRLTVV.

This clonotype turned up a few times. CDR3 loop: CASSQGGLLAKNIQYF. In DNA form, the CDR3 reads TGCGCCAGCAGCCAAGGGGGGCTCCTAGCCAAAAACATTCAGTACTTC. The genes are TRBV4-1 and TRBJ2-4, with a possible D match to TRBD1 (6 bases). This CDR3 has 16 residues. V was pared by 1 base and J by 0 bases, with 10 bases between. Germline CDR1 is MGHRA and CDR2 is YSYEKL.

CDR3 loop: CASSSRTGGDQAFF. In nucleotides, the CDR3 is TGTGCCAGCAGTTCCCGGACAGGGGGGGACCAAGCTTTCTTT. The chain links TRBV28 to TRBJ1-1, with 10 bases that match TRBD1. J gave up 9 bases and V 4 bases, and 8 bases lay outside the gene matches. The CDR3 extends over 14 amino acids. Germline V gives CDR1 MDHEN, CDR2 SYDVKM.